The 32 T cell receptor beta chains in this list originate from one sample, sequenced in a study. Treg sorting used a CD4+CD25+CD127-/low gate. One entry per CDR3 protein, called by TCRdb with MiXCR from the 5' RACE reads. The data show 12,000 or so distinct CDR3 sequences, just over 50% seen once. The sequenced sample was tumor-infiltrating Tregs sorted from the breast tumor. Receptor source: a female donor with breast cancer.

The chain links TRBV6-4 to TRBJ2-1; TRBD1 might be the D (6 bases). V lost 3 bases to trimming and J lost 0 bases, with 6 bases between them. CDR1 and CDR2 (germline): MRHNA, SNTAGT. The CDR3 covers 14 residues. This CDR3 is CASSEDSSYNEQFF. The CDR3, as DNA: TGTGCCAGCAGTGAGGACAGCTCCTACAATGAGCAGTTCTTC.

On this clonotype: The germline gene is not matched at one end of the junction; a read error may be the cause. V gene TRBV4-3 combines with J gene TRBJ1-2; D is perhaps TRBD1 (6 bases). The CDR3 sequence is 15 residues long. Germline V gives CDR1 LGHNA, CDR2 YSLEER. The CDR3 protein is CASGQETGPNYGYTF. The CDR3 DNA is TGCGCCAGCGGCCAAGAAACAGGGCCTAACTATGGCTACACCTTC.

This clonotype is medium-sized within its sample. V gene TRBV7-3 combines with J gene TRBJ2-3, with a possible D match to TRBD2 (6 bases). Germline values: CDR1 SGHTA, CDR2 FQGTGA. Trimming removed 2 bases from V and 2 bases from J, with 11 bases in between. This CDR3 is built from 15 residues. This chain's CDR3 is CASSLLPGATDTQYF. The CDR3 DNA is TGTGCCAGCAGCTTACTGCCGGGAGCCACAGATACGCAGTATTTT.

This clonotype was recorded a few times. This sequence joins TRBV3-1 and TRBJ1-1; possible D gene TRBD1, 5 bases. Deletions cut 5 bases from V and 3 bases from J, with 10 bases between. CDR1 and CDR2 from the germline V gene are LGHDT and YNNKEL (reference sequence). The CDR3 consists of 13 residues. The CDR3 sequence is CASSEGLYTEAFF. In nucleotides, the CDR3 is TGTGCCAGCAGCGAGGGACTATACACTGAAGCTTTCTTT.

This clonotype was seen more than once but under ten times. The J gene is TRBJ2-2, the V gene TRBV5-1, with a possible D match to TRBD2 (6 bases). Germline CDR1 and CDR2: SGHRS and YFSETQ. With 9 bases removed from V and 0 bases from J, the gap between germline ends came to 21 bases. The CDR3 totals 17 residues. CDR3 sequence: CATSAALGGANTGELFF. In nucleotides, the CDR3 is TGCGCCACATCCGCCGCTCTGGGGGGTGCGAACACCGGGGAGCTGTTTTTT.

Notes on this clonotype: The CDR3 does not end in the conserved phenylalanine or tryptophan, so this is likely a read error. J is TRBJ2-7 and V is TRBV29-1, with TRBD2 identical over 9 bases. Per germline, CDR1 SQVTM and CDR2 ANQGSEA. The CDR3 contains 15 residues. Germline trimming cut 4 bases from V and 5 bases from J; bases unmatched to any gene: 12. The CDR3 sequence is CSVVGISGSLHEQYL. The CDR3 DNA sequence: TGCAGCGTTGTTGGGATTAGCGGGAGTTTGCACGAGCAGTACCTC.

The chain carries TRBV24-1 and TRBJ2-3; TRBD1 agrees at 8 bases. The germline gives CDR1 KGHDR, CDR2 SFDVKD. Trimming removed 4 bases from V and 3 bases from J; junction bases left unmatched: 5. This CDR3 spans 15 amino acids. The chain's CDR3 is CATSDRTGITDTQYF. DNA of the CDR3: TGTGCCACCAGTGACCGGACAGGGATTACAGATACGCAGTATTTT.

The chain carries TRBV12-3 or TRBV12-4 and TRBJ2-3; 14 nucleotides match TRBD2. The J segment lost 5 bases and the V segment lost 5 bases, leaving 3 bases of the junction unmatched. The CDR3 sequence is 15 residues long. The CDR3, as DNA: TGTGCCAGCAGTACAGGACTAGCGGGGGGAGATACGCAGTATTTT. Amino acid sequence: CASSTGLAGGDTQYF.

The chain joins TRBV7-6 to TRBJ2-1; D might be TRBD1 (5 bases). CDR1 is SGHVS, CDR2 FNYEAQ, per germline. CDR3 size: 13 residues. V lost 1 base and J 9 bases, leaving 10 bases between the germline ends. The CDR3 loop is CASSLVGLGEQFF. The CDR3 nucleotides are TGTGCCAGCAGCTTAGTGGGGCTTGGTGAGCAGTTCTTC.

The rearrangement joins TRBV20-1 to TRBJ1-1; D is possibly TRBD1 (5 bases). CDR1 is DFQATT, CDR2 SNEGSKA, per germline (reference sequence). V was shortened by 0 bases and J by 3 bases, with 14 bases between the two germline ends. The CDR3 runs to 15 residues. This CDR3 is CSARDGFTGDTEAFF. DNA of the CDR3: TGCAGTGCTAGAGATGGGTTTACGGGGGACACTGAAGCTTTCTTT.

This clonotype was counted only a few times. This sequence joins TRBV7-2 and TRBJ2-5, with D uncertain. Germline CDR1 reads SGHTA; CDR2 reads FQGNSA. This CDR3 region has 12 residues. Trimming removed 1 base at V and 4 bases at J, with 4 bases between. In nucleotides, the CDR3 is TGTGCCAGCAGCTTAGTACTAGAGACCCAGTACTTC. Translating gives CASSLVLETQYF.

The chain uses TRBV20-1 and TRBJ2-3; D not certain. CDR3 length: 14 amino acids. The germline gives CDR1 DFQATT, CDR2 SNEGSKA (reference sequence). The V end was cut by 3 bases, the J end by 3 bases, with 13 bases between. DNA of the CDR3: TGCAGTGCTAGGACTGGTGGGGAAACAGATACGCAGTATTTT. It codes for CSARTGGETDTQYF.

The genes are TRBV7-9 and TRBJ2-3; the D is unclear. The CDR3 is made up of 14 amino acids. The germline CDR1 and CDR2 sequences are SEHNR and FQNEAQ (reference sequence). The V and J ends lost 5 bases and 6 bases respectively, with 15 bases between them. The CDR3 protein is CASSTLRSRDTQYF. The CDR3 bases are TGTGCCAGCAGCACCCTAAGGAGCCGGGATACGCAGTATTTT.

This clonotype was counted between two and nine times. The chain is built from TRBV7-9 and TRBJ1-5; possible D gene TRBD1, 6 bases. The CDR3 is made up of 13 amino acids. Germline values: CDR1 SEHNR, CDR2 FQNEAQ (reference sequence). Trimming pared 5 bases from V and 5 bases from J, leaving 10 bases between. The CDR3 sequence is CASSRSGDQPQHF. In DNA, the CDR3 is TGTGCCAGCAGCCGCTCAGGGGATCAGCCCCAGCATTTT.

This clonotype has a single count. The J gene is TRBJ2-3, the V gene TRBV6-1, with 8 positions matching TRBD2. The CDR3 loop spans 15 amino acids. CDR1 and CDR2 (germline): MNHNS, SASEGT. The trim removed 2 bases at V and 4 bases at J, leaving 5 bases unmatched. The CDR3 sequence: CASSESGSGSDTQYF. Here the CDR3 DNA reads TGTGCCAGCAGTGAAAGCGGGAGTGGGTCAGATACGCAGTATTTT.

The chain is built from TRBV11-1 and TRBJ2-7, with D perhaps matching TRBD2 (6 bases). The germline V and J ends were trimmed by 6 bases and 7 bases, with 22 bases remaining between them. This CDR3 has 15 residues. The germline V gene encodes CDR1 SGHAT and CDR2 FQDESV (reference sequence). CDR3 sequence (DNA): TGTGCCAGCAGGCCGAGGACTACCCCCTTTGGGGAGCAGTACTTC. It specifies CASRPRTTPFGEQYF.

The chain couples TRBV7-9 to TRBJ2-3, with D maybe TRBD1 (6 bases). CDR3 size: 13 residues. Trimming took 1 base from V and 6 from J, leaving 8 bases between them. The germline CDR1 and CDR2 sequences are SEHNR and FQNEAQ (reference sequence). CDR3 DNA: TGTGCCAGCAGCTTAGAACAGGGTGATACGCAGTATTTT. It codes for CASSLEQGDTQYF.

In its sample, this clonotype was seen a few times. V gene TRBV20-1 combines with J gene TRBJ2-7, with D possibly being TRBD1 (5 bases). Trimming removed 4 bases from V and 5 bases from J, with 21 bases in between. The CDR3 sequence is 15 residues long. In germline, CDR1 is DFQATT, CDR2 SNEGSKA (reference sequence). This CDR3 reads CSANDLDSKVHEQYV. CDR3 DNA sequence: TGCAGTGCTAACGACCTTGACAGTAAGGTCCACGAGCAGTACGTC.

This clonotype was observed a single time. This rearrangement joins TRBV7-2 to TRBJ2-5; possible D gene TRBD1, 6 bases. CDR3 length: 16 amino acids. Germline-derived CDR1 and CDR2 are SGHTA and FQGNSA. Trimming removed 1 base at V and 4 bases at J, with 16 bases between. The CDR3 coding sequence is TGTGCCAGCAGCTTAGTGGGCAGGGGATGGGGAGAGACCCAGTACTTC. Translated, it gives CASSLVGRGWGETQYF.

The V call is TRBV6-6, the J call TRBJ2-5; no definite D call. This CDR3 comprises 13 residues. Trimming stripped 6 bases from V and 5 bases from J, with 13 bases between. Per the germline V gene, CDR1 is MNHNY and CDR2 is SVGAGI (reference sequence). DNA for the CDR3: TGTGCCAGCAGCGCGGTGGGTTCGGAGACCCAGTACTTC. It codes for CASSAVGSETQYF.

The rearrangement links TRBV5-4 to TRBJ2-2; D remains ambiguous. V gave up 3 bases and J gave up 5 bases, with 17 bases separating them. Germline CDR1 reads SGHNT; CDR2 reads YYREEE (reference sequence). The CDR3 sequence is 16 residues long. Here the CDR3 DNA reads TGTGCCAGCAGCTCTATAGCCCAGGCTCGTACCGGGGAGCTGTTTTTT. This encodes CASSSIAQARTGELFF.

The chain joins TRBV20-1 to TRBJ2-3; 8 bases match TRBD2. Germline V CDR1 and CDR2: DFQATT, SNEGSKA (reference sequence). V trimming: 4 bases; J trimming: 1 base; junction bases outside the gene matches: 7. The CDR3 runs to 15 residues. CDR3: CSATGAGVGTDTQYF. The CDR3 nucleotides read TGCAGTGCTACAGGAGCGGGAGTAGGCACAGATACGCAGTATTTT.

V is TRBV27 and J is TRBJ2-7; D possibly corresponds to TRBD1 (7 bases). V lost 10 bases to trimming and J lost 2 bases, with 18 bases between them. This CDR3 is built from 14 residues. From germline, CDR1 is MNHEY and CDR2 SMNVEV (reference sequence). This CDR3 reads CAKGRRGDPYEQYF. The CDR3 coding sequence is TGTGCCAAAGGACGCAGGGGGGATCCCTACGAGCAGTACTTC.

The rearrangement links TRBV7-3 to TRBJ2-1; TRBD1 matches 10 bases. Germline loops: CDR1 SGHTA, CDR2 FQGTGA. CDR3 length: 16 amino acids. Trimming at V came to 4 bases and at J to 8 bases, leaving 11 bases not matched to a gene. CDR3 nucleotide sequence: TGTGCCAGCAGCTCCTCCCCGGGACAGGGGATCCATGAGCAGTTCTTC. As protein: CASSSSPGQGIHEQFF.

This clonotype counts as medium-sized. The chain has TRBV7-3 and TRBJ2-5; 10 bases agree with TRBD2. The length of the CDR3 is 15 residues. Germline assignment: CDR1 SGHTA and CDR2 FQGTGA. V dropped 2 bases and J dropped 5; count of bases not matched to a gene: 5. As DNA, the CDR3 is TGTGCCAGCAGCTTAGCTAGCGGGAGATGGGAGACCCAGTACTTC. Translating it yields CASSLASGRWETQYF.

The sample holds a few counts of this clonotype. The rearrangement uses TRBV20-1 and TRBJ2-7; D remains ambiguous. The CDR3 length is 12 residues. Germline CDR1 and CDR2: DFQATT and SNEGSKA (reference sequence). With 3 bases removed from V and 6 bases from J, the gap between germline ends came to 12 bases. The CDR3 protein is CSASRPAGEQYV. CDR3 nucleotides: TGCAGTGCTAGCCGACCCGCCGGCGAGCAGTACGTC.

This rearrangement joins TRBV28 to TRBJ2-5; D uncertain. Germline V gives CDR1 MDHEN, CDR2 SYDVKM. Trimming took 5 bases from V and 1 from J, leaving 8 bases between them. The CDR3 consists of 13 residues. The DNA for the CDR3 is TGTGCCAGCAGTGATTCAGTCCAAGAGACCCAGTACTTC. This codes for CASSDSVQETQYF.

The rearrangement links TRBV20-1 to TRBJ2-7; the D call may be TRBD1 or TRBD2 (5 bases each). V was trimmed by 3 bases and J by 3 bases, leaving 15 bases between them. The CDR3 runs 14 residues. CDR1 is DFQATT, CDR2 SNEGSKA, per germline (reference sequence). In DNA form, the CDR3 reads TGCAGTGCTAGGCGCTCCGGGACCAGCTACGAGCAGTACTTC. It codes for CSARRSGTSYEQYF.

This chain joins TRBV7-8 and TRBJ1-2; D is uncertain. Germline loops: CDR1 SGHVS, CDR2 FQNEAQ. V shed 0 bases and J shed 13 bases, with 12 bases lying between them. The CDR3 sequence is 12 residues long. The DNA of the CDR3 is TGTGCCAGCAGCTTAGCGCGGGGTTTGGGCACCTTC. As protein: CASSLARGLGTF.

The V gene is TRBV6-2 or TRBV6-3, the J gene TRBJ1-2; 8 nucleotides align to TRBD1. The germline V gene has CDR1 MNHEY and CDR2 SVGEGT. CDR3 size: 13 residues. V shed 6 bases, J shed 3 bases, and the junction held 3 bases outside the gene matches. CDR3 coding DNA: TGTGCCAGCAGGGAGACAGGGGACTATGGCTACACCTTC. Translated, it gives CASRETGDYGYTF.

For the CDR3, the DNA is TGTGCCAGCAGCTTAGGTGTGGCAGAGGAAGAGACCCAGTACTTC. As protein: CASSLGVAEEETQYF. The chain employs TRBV7-9 and TRBJ2-5; D is unresolved. The length of the CDR3 is 15 residues. The germline V gene encodes CDR1 SEHNR and CDR2 FQNEAQ (reference sequence). V was pared by 1 base and J by 3 bases, with 12 bases between.

This clonotype occurred a few times. The chain recombines TRBV7-3 with TRBJ2-1; TRBD2 might be the D (5 bases). Trimming cost V 4 bases and J 1 base, with 14 bases left between them. The CDR3 contains 16 residues. CDR1 and CDR2 (germline): SGHTA, FQGTGA. The CDR3 loop reads CASSSLGLGSYNEQFF. CDR3 nucleotide sequence: TGTGCCAGCAGCTCCCTCGGACTGGGGTCCTACAATGAGCAGTTCTTC.